This is a list of T cell receptor beta chains from one sample in a study of T cells after yellow fever vaccination. Each CDR3 protein gets one entry after TCRdb re-called the 5' RACE reads with MiXCR. The sample shows some 170,000 distinct CDR3 sequences, around 9% of them seen only once. Sequencing was performed on CD8+ T cells sorted from PBMCs, taken 45 days after the yellow fever booster vaccination. The origin of the receptors is a man aged 18-30 years who received the YFV17D yellow fever vaccine. Both conserved end residues are trimmed from each CDR3.

>TRBV7-3|TRBJ1-1
ASNSPPNTEAF
>TRBV5-1|TRBJ1-5
ASSLAINQPQH
>TRBV4-3|TRBJ1-1
ASSQDPIHTQRLPYTEAF
>TRBV20-1|TRBJ2-3
SARSVDTQY
>TRBV18|TRBJ2-3
ASSPPAGTGITDTQY
>TRBV27|TRBJ2-3
ASSYLTSGADTQY
>TRBV9|TRBJ1-1
ASSVARGGNTEAF
>TRBV6-2/TRBV6-3|TRBJ1-2
ASSPPGQGKGYT
>TRBV5-1|TRBJ1-5
ASRVDSNQPQH
>TRBV9|TRBJ2-7
ASSPDRASEQY
>TRBV12-3/TRBV12-4|TRBJ2-1
ASSFYRTISNEQF
>TRBV15|TRBJ2-3
ATSRDAGLSTDTQY
>TRBV10-2|TRBJ1-5
ASSESPGNSNQPQH
>TRBV11-1|TRBJ2-5
ASSPPLGPMQETQY
>TRBV6-2/TRBV6-3|TRBJ1-5
ASRPPDGSNQPQH
>TRBV10-3|TRBJ2-1
ATTVGGQGIDEQF
>TRBV7-6|TRBJ2-3
ASSLAGTSLGDTQY
>TRBV6-1|TRBJ2-7
ASSDTGDSSYEQY
>TRBV4-1|TRBJ2-2
ASSADKYTGELF
>TRBV27|TRBJ2-4
ASSPASGVRGNIQY
>TRBV4-1|TRBJ1-1
ASSQEGGMEAF
>TRBV15|TRBJ1-6
ATSSITGNSPLH
>TRBV5-1|TRBJ2-1
ASSSTGYLSSYNEQF
>TRBV14|TRBJ2-7
ASSRSAGLSSYEQY
>TRBV11-3|TRBJ2-3
ASSLDDVGKGLTPDTQY
>TRBV2|TRBJ2-7
ASTGTYEQY
>TRBV2|TRBJ2-7
ASSEARWDRFYEQY
>TRBV13|TRBJ2-5
ASSLGLGGSQETQY